One sample yielded the 12 T cell receptor beta chains listed below, sequenced in a study of cytomegalovirus exposure and HLA in healthy donors. Amplification used 60 Vbeta primers and 13 Jbeta primers. Produced via immunoSEQ multiplex PCR; TCRdb's table is partial and in-frame only. Of around 200,000 clones detected, about 88% appear once; the ten largest clones hold less than 0.4%. The material sequenced was PBMCs. The receptor set was obtained from a woman aged 30 to 39 in good health and CMV-seronegative.

The chain employs TRBV6-1 and TRBJ1-2, with a possible D match to TRBD1 (6 bases). The V end was cut by 6 bases, the J end by 2 bases, with 13 bases between. The CDR3 is 14 amino acids. Germline CDR1 and CDR2: MNHNS and SASEGT. CDR3 coding DNA: TGTGCCAGCAGGCCCTTTACAGGGAACTATGGCTACACCTTC. This translates into CASRPFTGNYGYTF.

The chain combines TRBV2 with TRBJ2-1; TRBD1 aligns across 9 bases. The germline gives CDR1 SNHLY, CDR2 FYNNEI. The CDR3 is made up of 14 amino acids. V dropped 3 bases and J dropped 6; count of bases not matched to a gene: 3. The CDR3 nucleotides are TGTGCCAGCAGTGACTGGACAGGGGTCAATGAGCAGTTCTTC. It specifies CASSDWTGVNEQFF.

The J gene is TRBJ2-7, the V gene TRBV27, with a tentative D call TRBD2 (5 bases). The CDR3 is made up of 15 amino acids. Per germline, CDR1 MNHEY and CDR2 SMNVEV (reference sequence). V lost 2 bases and J lost 1, with 12 bases in between. Here the CDR3 DNA reads TGTGCCAGCAGTTTAGGAGGCCGGGGATCCTACGAGCAGTACTTC. As protein: CASSLGGRGSYEQYF.

This chain connects TRBV2 to TRBJ2-3, with TRBD2 matching over 7 bases. The V and J ends lost 9 bases and 5 bases, in that order; junction bases with no gene match: 8. The germline V gene has CDR1 SNHLY and CDR2 FYNNEI. The CDR3 runs to 13 residues. The CDR3 here is CASRREREDTQYF. The CDR3, as DNA: TGTGCCAGTCGTCGGGAGCGGGAAGATACGCAGTATTTT.

This rearrangement joins TRBV4-1 to TRBJ2-1, with a possible D match to TRBD2 (6 bases). Germline V gives CDR1 MGHRA, CDR2 YSYEKL. V lost 2 bases, J lost 0 bases, and 17 bases lay in between. The CDR3 covers 18 residues. The CDR3 DNA follows: TGCGCCAGCAGCCAAAGTACCGGGACTCAAAGCTCCTACAATGAGCAGTTCTTC. It yields the protein CASSQSTGTQSSYNEQFF.

This chain connects TRBV5-6 to TRBJ1-2; D is unclear. V shed 0 bases and J shed 8 bases, with 17 bases lying between them. CDR3 length: 15 residues. Germline V gene sequence: CDR1 SGHDT, CDR2 YYEEEE. The CDR3 DNA reads TGTGCCAGCAGCTTGGTCGGTAGCAACGGCGAGGGCTACACCTTC. The encoded protein is CASSLVGSNGEGYTF.

The chain combines TRBV6-5 with TRBJ1-3; a possible D gene is TRBD1 (6 bases). The CDR3 spans 16 residues. V was clipped by 2 bases and J by 8 bases, with 19 bases between them. CDR1 MNHEY and CDR2 SVGAGI come from the germline V gene. The CDR3 DNA follows: TGTGCCAGCAGTTACGGGGGCGGTAGGCGGTCCGACACCATATATTTT. This codes for CASSYGGGRRSDTIYF.

The gene calls are TRBV7-8 and TRBJ1-4; TRBD1 agrees at 8 bases. The CDR3 loop spans 14 amino acids. Losses at the gene ends were 5 bases for V and 10 bases for J; bases not matched to a gene: 9. The germline gives CDR1 SGHVS, CDR2 FQNEAQ. The CDR3 spells CASSVDRGSTKLFF. DNA for the CDR3: TGTGCCAGCAGCGTTGACAGGGGCTCCACAAAACTGTTTTTT.

The genes are TRBV20-1 and TRBJ2-7; D uncertain. CDR3 length equals 11 residues. V was pared by 0 bases and J by 4 bases, with 4 bases between. Germline V lookup: CDR1 DFQATT, CDR2 SNEGSKA (reference sequence). The CDR3 loop is CSARDKYEQYF. CDR3 bases: TGCAGTGCTAGAGACAAATACGAGCAGTACTTC.

V and J are TRBV7-9 and TRBJ1-3; tentative D call: TRBD1 (6 bases). The CDR3 sequence is 14 residues long. V was trimmed by 5 bases and J by 4 bases, leaving 12 bases between them. Germline assignment: CDR1 SEHNR and CDR2 FQNEAQ (reference sequence). CDR3 nucleotide sequence: TGTGCCAGCAGCCAAACAGGGAACGGAAACACCATATATTTT. This translates into CASSQTGNGNTIYF.

The chain is built from TRBV4-1 and TRBJ2-3; possible D gene TRBD1, 5 bases. The CDR3 covers 16 residues. CDR1 and CDR2 (germline): MGHRA, YSYEKL. Trimming left V 0 bases short and J 0 bases short, with 10 bases between. The CDR3 protein is CASSQERTFSTDTQYF. In DNA, the CDR3 is TGCGCCAGCAGCCAAGAAAGGACATTTAGCACAGATACGCAGTATTTT.

This clone was counted between two and nine times. This chain joins TRBV18 and TRBJ2-2; 7 nucleotides agree with TRBD2. In germline, CDR1 is KGHSH, CDR2 LQKENI. Trimming took 6 bases from V and 1 from J; bases not matched to a gene: 8. CDR3 length equals 16 residues. The CDR3 sequence: CASSFAPSGNTGELFF. The DNA of the CDR3 is TGTGCCAGCTCTTTCGCGCCTAGCGGGAACACCGGGGAGCTGTTTTTT.